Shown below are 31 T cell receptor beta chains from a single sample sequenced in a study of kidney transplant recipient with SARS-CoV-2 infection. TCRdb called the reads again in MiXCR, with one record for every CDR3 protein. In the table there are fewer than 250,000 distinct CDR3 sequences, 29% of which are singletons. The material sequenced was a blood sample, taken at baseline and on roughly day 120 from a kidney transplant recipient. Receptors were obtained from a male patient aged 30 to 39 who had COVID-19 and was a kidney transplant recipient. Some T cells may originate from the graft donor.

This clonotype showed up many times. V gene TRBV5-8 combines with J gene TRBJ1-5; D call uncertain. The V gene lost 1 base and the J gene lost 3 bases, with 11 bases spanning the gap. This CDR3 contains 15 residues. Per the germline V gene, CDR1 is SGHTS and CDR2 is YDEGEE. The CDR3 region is CASSLKVKLNQPQHF. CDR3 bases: TGTGCCAGCAGCTTGAAGGTGAAGCTCAATCAGCCCCAGCATTTT.

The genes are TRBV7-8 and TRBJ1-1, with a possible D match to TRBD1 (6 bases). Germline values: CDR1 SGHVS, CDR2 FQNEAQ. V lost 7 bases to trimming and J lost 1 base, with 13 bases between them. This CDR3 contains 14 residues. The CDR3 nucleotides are TGTGCCAGCAACTTTTCACAGGGGAACACTGAAGCTTTCTTT. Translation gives CASNFSQGNTEAFF.

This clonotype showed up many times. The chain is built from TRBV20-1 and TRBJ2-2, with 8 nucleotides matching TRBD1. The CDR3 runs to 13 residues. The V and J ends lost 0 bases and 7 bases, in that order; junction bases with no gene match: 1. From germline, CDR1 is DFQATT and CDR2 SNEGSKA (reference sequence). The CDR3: CSARDRGLGELFF. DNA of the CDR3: TGCAGTGCTAGAGACAGGGGGCTCGGGGAGCTGTTTTTT.

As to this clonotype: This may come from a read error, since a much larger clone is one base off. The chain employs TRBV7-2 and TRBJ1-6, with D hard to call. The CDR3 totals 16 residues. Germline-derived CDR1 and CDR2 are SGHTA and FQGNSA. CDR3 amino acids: CASSLSPAANNPPLHF. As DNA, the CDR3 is TGTGCCAGCAGCTTATCCCCGGCAGCAAATAATCCACCCCTCCACTTT.

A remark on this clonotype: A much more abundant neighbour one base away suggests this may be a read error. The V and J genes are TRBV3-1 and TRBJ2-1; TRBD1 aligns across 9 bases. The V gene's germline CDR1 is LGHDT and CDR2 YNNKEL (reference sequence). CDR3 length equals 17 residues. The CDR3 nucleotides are TGTGCCGGCAGCCAAGAATCCCCGGGACAGGGAAGGGATGAGCAGTTCTTC. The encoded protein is CAGSQESPGQGRDEQFF.

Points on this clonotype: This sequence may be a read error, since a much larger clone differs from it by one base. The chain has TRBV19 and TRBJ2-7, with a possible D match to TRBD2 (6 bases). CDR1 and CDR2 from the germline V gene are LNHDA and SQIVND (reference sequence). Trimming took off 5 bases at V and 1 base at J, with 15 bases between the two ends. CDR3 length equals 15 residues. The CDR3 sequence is CASSPRGRLSYEQYF. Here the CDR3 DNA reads TGTGCCAGTAGTCCCAGAGGGAGGCTTTCCTACGAGCAGTACTTC.

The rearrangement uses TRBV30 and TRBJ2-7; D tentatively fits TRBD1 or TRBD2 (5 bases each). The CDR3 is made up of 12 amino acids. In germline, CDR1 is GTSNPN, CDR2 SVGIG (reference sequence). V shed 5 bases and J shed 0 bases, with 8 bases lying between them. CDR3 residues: CAWSGTSYEQYF. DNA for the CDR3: TGTGCCTGGTCAGGGACCTCCTACGAGCAGTACTTC.

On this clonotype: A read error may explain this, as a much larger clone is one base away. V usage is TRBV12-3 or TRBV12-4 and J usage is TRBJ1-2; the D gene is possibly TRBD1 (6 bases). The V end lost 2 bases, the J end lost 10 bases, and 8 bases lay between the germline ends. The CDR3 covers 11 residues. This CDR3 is CASSLRGHYTF. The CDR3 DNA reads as TGTGCCAGCAGTTTACGGGGGCACTACACCTTC.

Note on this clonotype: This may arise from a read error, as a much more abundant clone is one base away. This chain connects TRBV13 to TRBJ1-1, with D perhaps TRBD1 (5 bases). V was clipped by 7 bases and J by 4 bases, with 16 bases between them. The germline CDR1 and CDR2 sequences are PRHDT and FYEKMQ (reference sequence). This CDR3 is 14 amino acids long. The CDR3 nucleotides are TGTGCCAGCACCCTTCGGGGGGAGGGCACTGAAGCTTTCTTT. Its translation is CASTLRGEGTEAFF.

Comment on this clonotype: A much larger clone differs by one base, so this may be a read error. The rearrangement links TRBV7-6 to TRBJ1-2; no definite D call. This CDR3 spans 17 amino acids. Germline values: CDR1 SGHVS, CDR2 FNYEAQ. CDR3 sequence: CASSSCHESRKTYDYTF. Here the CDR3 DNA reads TGTGCCAGCAGCAGTTGTCATGAATCTCGAAAGACCTATGACTACACCTTC.

CDR3 DNA sequence: TGTGCCAACAGCACACCGTACTACGAGCAGTACTTC. It codes for CANSTPYYEQYF. The V gene is TRBV28, the J gene TRBJ2-7, with D uncertain. V was clipped by 10 bases and J by 3 bases, with 13 bases between them. Germline assignment: CDR1 MDHEN and CDR2 SYDVKM. This CDR3 is built from 12 residues. Based on the CDR3 plus reference TRBV28 and TRBJ2-7, the full variable domain is DVKVTQSSRYLVKRTGEKVFLECVQDMDHENMFWYRQDPGLGLRLIYFSYDVKMKEKGDIPEGYSVSREKKERFSLILESASTNQTSMYLCANSTPYYEQYFGPGTRLTVT.

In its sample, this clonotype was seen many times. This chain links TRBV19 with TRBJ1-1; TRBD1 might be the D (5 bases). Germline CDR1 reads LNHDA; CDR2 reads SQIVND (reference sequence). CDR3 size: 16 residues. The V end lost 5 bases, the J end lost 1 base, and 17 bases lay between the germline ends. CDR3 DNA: TGTGCCAGTAGTCCCCAGGGAGTAAGCAGGAACACTGAAGCTTTCTTT. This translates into CASSPQGVSRNTEAFF. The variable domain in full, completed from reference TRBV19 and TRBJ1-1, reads DGGITQSPKYLFRKEGQNVTLSCEQNLNHDAMYWYRQDPGQGLRLIYYSQIVNDFQKGDIAEGYSVSREKKESFPLTVTSAQKNPTAFYLCASSPQGVSRNTEAFFGQGTRLTVV.

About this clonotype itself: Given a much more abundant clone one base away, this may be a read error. Here the CDR3 reads CASSCFVPGRTYGYTF. DNA for the CDR3: TGTGCCAGCTCCTGTTTCGTACCAGGAAGGACCTATGGCTACACCTTC. The rearrangement uses TRBV5-4 and TRBJ1-2; D ambiguous. The CDR3 runs 16 residues. Trimming pared 7 bases from V and 4 bases from J, leaving 23 bases between. In germline, CDR1 is SGHNT, CDR2 YYREEE (reference sequence).

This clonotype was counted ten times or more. CDR3: CASSRQGEGEKLFF. CDR3 DNA sequence: TGTGCCAGCAGTCGGCAGGGGGAGGGGGAAAAACTGTTTTTT. This chain uses TRBV2 with TRBJ1-4; TRBD1 agrees at 7 bases. This CDR3 has 14 residues. The J segment lost 8 bases and the V segment lost 5 bases, leaving 8 bases of the junction unmatched. Per germline, CDR1 SNHLY and CDR2 FYNNEI.

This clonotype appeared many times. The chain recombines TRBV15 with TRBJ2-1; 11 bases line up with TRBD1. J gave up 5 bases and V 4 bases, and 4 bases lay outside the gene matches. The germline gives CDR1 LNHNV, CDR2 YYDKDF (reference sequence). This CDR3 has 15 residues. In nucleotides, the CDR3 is TGTGCCACCAGCATCCCGGGACAGGGGGACAATGAGCAGTTCTTC. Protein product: CATSIPGQGDNEQFF. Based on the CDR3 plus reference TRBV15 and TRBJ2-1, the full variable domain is DAMVIQNPRYQVTQFGKPVTLSCSQTLNHNVMYWYQQKSSQAPKLLFHYYDKDFNNEADTPDNFQSRRPNTSFCFLDIRSPGLGDTAMYLCATSIPGQGDNEQFFGPGTRLTVL.

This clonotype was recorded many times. This chain's CDR3 is CSARSVLFRKTYGYTF. In DNA form, the CDR3 reads TGCAGTGCTAGAAGTGTGCTGTTTCGAAAGACCTATGGCTACACCTTC. The chain combines TRBV20-1 with TRBJ1-2; no clear D gene. The germline CDR1 and CDR2 sequences are DFQATT and SNEGSKA (reference sequence). Trimming took 2 bases from V and 4 from J, leaving 20 bases between them. The CDR3 has 16 residues.

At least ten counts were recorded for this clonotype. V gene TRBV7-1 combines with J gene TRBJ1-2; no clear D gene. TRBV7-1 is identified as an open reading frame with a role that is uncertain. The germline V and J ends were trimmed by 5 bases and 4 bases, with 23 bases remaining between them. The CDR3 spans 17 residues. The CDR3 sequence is CASSPSFHEGKTYGYTF. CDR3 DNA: TGTGCCAGCAGCCCGTCGTTTCACGAGGGAAAGACCTATGGCTACACCTTC.

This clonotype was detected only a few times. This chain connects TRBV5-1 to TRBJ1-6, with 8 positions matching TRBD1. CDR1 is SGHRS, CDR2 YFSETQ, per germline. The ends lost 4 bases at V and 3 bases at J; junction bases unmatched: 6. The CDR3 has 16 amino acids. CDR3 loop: CASSPGQGNYNSPLHF. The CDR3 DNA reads TGCGCCAGCAGCCCCGGACAGGGCAACTATAATTCACCCCTCCACTTT.

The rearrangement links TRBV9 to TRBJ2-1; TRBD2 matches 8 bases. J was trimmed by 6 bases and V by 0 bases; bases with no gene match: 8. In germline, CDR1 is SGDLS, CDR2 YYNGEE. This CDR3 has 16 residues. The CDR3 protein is CASSVGAGGSVNEQFF. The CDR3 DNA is TGTGCCAGCAGCGTAGGGGCGGGAGGCTCGGTCAATGAGCAGTTCTTC. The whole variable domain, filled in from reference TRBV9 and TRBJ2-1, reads DSGVTQTPKHLITATGQRVTLRCSPRSGDLSVYWYQQSLDQGLQFLIQYYNGEERAKGNILERFSAQQFPDLHSELNLSSLELGDSALYFCASSVGAGGSVNEQFFGPGTRLTVL.

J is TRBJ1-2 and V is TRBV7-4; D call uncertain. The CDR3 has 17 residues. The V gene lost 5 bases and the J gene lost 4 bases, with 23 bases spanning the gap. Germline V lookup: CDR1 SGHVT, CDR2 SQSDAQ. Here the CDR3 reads CASSGLLSARKTYGYTF. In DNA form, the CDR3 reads TGTGCCAGCAGCGGTCTGCTTTCAGCTCGAAAGACCTATGGCTACACCTTC.

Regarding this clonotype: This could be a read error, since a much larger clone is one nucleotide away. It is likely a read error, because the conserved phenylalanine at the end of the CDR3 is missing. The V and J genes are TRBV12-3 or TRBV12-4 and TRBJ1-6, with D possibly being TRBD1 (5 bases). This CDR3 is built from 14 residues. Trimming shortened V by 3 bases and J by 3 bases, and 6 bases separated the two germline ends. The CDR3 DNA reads TGTGCCAGCAGTTTTGGGGGCTATAATTCACCCCTCCACCTT. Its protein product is CASSFGGYNSPLHL.

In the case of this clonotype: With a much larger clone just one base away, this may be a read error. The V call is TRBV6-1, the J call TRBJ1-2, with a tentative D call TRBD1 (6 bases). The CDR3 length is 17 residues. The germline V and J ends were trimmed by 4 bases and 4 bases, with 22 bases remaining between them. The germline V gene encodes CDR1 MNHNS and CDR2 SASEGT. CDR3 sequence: CASSARGECRKTYGYTF. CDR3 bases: TGTGCCAGCAGTGCTAGGGGGGAATGTAGAAAGACCTATGGCTACACCTTC.

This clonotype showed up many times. In DNA form, the CDR3 reads TGTGCCAGCTCACTGAGTCCGGGACTAGACTCCTACAATGAGCAGTTCTTC. This codes for CASSLSPGLDSYNEQFF. V usage is TRBV18 and J usage is TRBJ2-1; 8 nucleotides agree with TRBD2. The ends lost 4 bases at V and 0 bases at J; junction bases unmatched: 8. The CDR3 extends over 17 amino acids. Germline V gene data show CDR1 as KGHSH and CDR2 as LQKENI.

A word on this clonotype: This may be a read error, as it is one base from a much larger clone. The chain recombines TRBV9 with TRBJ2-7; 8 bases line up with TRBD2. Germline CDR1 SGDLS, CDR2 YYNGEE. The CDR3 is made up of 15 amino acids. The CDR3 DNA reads TGTGCCAGCAGCCCGAATGAGGGCGGGAGGTTCGAGGAGTACTTC. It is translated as CASSPNEGGRFEEYF.

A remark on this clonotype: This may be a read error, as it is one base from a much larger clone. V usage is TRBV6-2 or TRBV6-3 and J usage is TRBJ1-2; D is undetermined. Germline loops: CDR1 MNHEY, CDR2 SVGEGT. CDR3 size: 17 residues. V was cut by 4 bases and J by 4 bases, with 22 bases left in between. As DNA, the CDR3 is TGTGCCAGCAGTTCGAAACGCTGCATCGGAAAGACCTATGGCTACACCTTC. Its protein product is CASSSKRCIGKTYGYTF.

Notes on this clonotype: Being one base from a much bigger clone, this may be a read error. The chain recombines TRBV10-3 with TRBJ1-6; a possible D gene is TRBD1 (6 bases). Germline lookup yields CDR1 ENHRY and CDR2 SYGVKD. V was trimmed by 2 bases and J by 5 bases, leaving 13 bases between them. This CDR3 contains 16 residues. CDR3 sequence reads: CAISEGQPMHNSPLHF. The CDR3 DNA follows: TGTGCCATCAGTGAGGGACAGCCCATGCATAATTCACCCCTCCACTTT.

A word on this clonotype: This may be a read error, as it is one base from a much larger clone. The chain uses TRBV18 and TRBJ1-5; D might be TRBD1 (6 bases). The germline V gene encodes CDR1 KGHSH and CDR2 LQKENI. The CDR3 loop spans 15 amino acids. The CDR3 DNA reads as TGTGCCAGCTCACCCTCTGGGGGGCTCGTTCAGCCCAAGCATTTT. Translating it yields CASSPSGGLVQPKHF. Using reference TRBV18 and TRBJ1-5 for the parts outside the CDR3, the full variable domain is NAGVMQNPRHLVRRRGQEARLRCSPMKGHSHVYWYRQLPEEGLKFMVYLQKENIIDESGMPKERFSAEFPKEGPSILRIQQVVRGDSAAYFCASSPSGGLVQPKHFGDGTRLSIL.

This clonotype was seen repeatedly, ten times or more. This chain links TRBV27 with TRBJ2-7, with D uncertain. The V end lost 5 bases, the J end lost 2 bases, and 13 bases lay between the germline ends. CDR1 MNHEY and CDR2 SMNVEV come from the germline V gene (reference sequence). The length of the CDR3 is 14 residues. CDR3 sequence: CASSPRADPYEQYF. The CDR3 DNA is TGTGCCAGCAGTCCCCGCGCGGACCCCTACGAGCAGTACTTC.

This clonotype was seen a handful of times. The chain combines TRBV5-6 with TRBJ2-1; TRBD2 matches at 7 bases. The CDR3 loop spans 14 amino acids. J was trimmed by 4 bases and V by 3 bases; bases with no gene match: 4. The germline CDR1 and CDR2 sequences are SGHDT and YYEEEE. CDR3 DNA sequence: TGTGCCAGCAGCTCGGGACTACCGTACAATGAGCAGTTCTTC. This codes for CASSSGLPYNEQFF.

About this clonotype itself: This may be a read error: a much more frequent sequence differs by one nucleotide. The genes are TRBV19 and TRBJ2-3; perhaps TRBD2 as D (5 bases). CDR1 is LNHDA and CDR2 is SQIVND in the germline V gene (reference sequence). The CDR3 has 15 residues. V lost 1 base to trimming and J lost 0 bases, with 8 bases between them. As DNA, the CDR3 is TGTGCCAGTAGTATAGCTAGCAGGAGCACAGATACGCAGTATTTT. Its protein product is CASSIASRSTDTQYF.

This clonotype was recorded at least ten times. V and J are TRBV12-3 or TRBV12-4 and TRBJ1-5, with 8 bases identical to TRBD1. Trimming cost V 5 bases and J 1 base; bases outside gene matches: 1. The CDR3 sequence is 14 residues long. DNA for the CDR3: TGTGCCAGCAGTCGGACAGGGAGCAATCAGCCCCAGCATTTT. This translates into CASSRTGSNQPQHF.